This T cell receptor (beta chain) emerged from a study of molecular identifiers for immune sequencing clone quantification. From germline, CDR1 is SGHTA and CDR2 FQGNSA. With 5 bases removed from V and 7 bases from J, the gap between germline ends came to 18 bases. CDR3 size: 14 residues. TCRdb passed the PCR reads through MiXCR, listing each CDR3 protein once. The repertoire includes about 320,000 distinct CDR3 sequences, 24% of them detected once, and 0.74% sits in the top ten. The source is a human donor in good health. Some libraries in this study had Jurkat cell RNA spiked in. The source material was naive CD8+ T cells from blood, with Jurkat cell RNA spiked in. The subset here: FACS-sorted CD8+CD4-CCR7+CD45RA+ naive T cells. The V call is TRBV7-2, the J call TRBJ2-7; D is undetermined. The CDR3 DNA reads as TGTGCCAGCAGCCGCCGGCCAGTTTTGGGTGAGCAGTACTTC. Protein: CASSRRPVLGEQYF.